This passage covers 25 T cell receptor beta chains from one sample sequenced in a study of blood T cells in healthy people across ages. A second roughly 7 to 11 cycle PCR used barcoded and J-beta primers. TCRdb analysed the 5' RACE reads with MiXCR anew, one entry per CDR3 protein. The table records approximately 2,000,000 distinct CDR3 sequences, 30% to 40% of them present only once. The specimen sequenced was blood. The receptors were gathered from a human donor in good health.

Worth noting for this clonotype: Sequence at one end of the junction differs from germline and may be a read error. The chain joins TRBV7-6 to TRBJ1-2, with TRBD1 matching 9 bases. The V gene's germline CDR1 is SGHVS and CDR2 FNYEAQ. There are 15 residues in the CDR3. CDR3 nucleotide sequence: TGTGCCGGCAGCTTAGGCGACAGGGGGTACTATGGCTACACCTTC. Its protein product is CAGSLGDRGYYGYTF. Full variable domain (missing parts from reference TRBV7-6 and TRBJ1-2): GAGVSQSPRYKVTKRGQDVALRCDPISGHVSLYWYRQALGQGPEFLTYFNYEAQQDKSGLPNDRFSAERPEGSISTLTIQRTEQRDSAMYRCAGSLGDRGYYGYTFGSGTRLTVV.

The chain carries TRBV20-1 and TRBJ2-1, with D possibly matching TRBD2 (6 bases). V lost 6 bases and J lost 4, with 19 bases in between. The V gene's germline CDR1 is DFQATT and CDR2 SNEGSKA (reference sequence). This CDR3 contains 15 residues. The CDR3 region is CSARRAGLLYNEQFF. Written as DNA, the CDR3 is TGCAGTGCCCGCCGCGCGGGGCTATTATACAATGAGCAGTTCTTC.

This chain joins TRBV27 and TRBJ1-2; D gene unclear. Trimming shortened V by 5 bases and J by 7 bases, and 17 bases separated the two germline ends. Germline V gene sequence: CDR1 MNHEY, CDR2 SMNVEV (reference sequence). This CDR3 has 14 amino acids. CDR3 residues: CASSRLSPPGGYTF. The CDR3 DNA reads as TGTGCCAGCAGTCGCCTGAGCCCTCCCGGTGGCTACACCTTC.

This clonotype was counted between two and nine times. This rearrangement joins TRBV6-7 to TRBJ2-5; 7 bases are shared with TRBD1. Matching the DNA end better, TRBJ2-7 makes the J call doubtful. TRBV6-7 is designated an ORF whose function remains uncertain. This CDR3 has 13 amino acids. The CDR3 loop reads CASPCTGDYEQYF. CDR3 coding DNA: TGTGCCAGCCCATGTACAGGGGACTACGAGCAGTACTTC.

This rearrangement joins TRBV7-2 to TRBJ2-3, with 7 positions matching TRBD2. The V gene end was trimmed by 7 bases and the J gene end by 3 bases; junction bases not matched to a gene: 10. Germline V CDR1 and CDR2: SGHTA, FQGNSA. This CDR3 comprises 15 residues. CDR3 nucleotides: TGTGCCAGCAACGGGGGGTCCTCTCCAACAGATACGCAGTATTTT. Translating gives CASNGGSSPTDTQYF.

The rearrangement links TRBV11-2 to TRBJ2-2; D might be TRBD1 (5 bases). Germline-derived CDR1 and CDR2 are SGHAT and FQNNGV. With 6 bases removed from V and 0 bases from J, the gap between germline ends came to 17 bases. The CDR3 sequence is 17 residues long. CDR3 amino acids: CASRKVGVLSNTGELFF. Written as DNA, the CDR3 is TGTGCCAGCAGAAAAGTAGGGGTCCTATCGAACACCGGGGAGCTGTTTTTT. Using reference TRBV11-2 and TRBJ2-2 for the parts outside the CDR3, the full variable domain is EAGVAQSPRYKIIEKRQSVAFWCNPISGHATLYWYQQILGQGPKLLIQFQNNGVVDDSQLPKDRFSAERLKGVDSTLKIQPAKLEDSAVYLCASRKVGVLSNTGELFFGEGSRLTVL.

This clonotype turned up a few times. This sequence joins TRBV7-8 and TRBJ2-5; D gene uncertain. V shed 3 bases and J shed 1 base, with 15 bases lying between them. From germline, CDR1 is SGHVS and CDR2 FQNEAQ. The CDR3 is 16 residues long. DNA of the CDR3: TGTGCCAGCAGCTTCTCGTCTGCGGTGGGCCAAGAGACCCAGTACTTC. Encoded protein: CASSFSSAVGQETQYF.

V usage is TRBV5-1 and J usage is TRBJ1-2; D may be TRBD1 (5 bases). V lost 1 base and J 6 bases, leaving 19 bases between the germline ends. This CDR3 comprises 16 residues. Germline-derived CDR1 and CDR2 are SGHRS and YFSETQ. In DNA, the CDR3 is TGCGCCAGCAGCTTGTCGAGACAGCTCTTAGTGGATGGCTACACCTTC. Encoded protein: CASSLSRQLLVDGYTF.

This chain's CDR3 is CASSLEGHPDMTQYF. The CDR3 coding sequence is TGCGCCAGCAGCTTGGAGGGACACCCTGACATGACCCAGTACTTC. The V and J genes are TRBV5-1 and TRBJ2-5; D is perhaps TRBD1 (6 bases). Germline V gene lookup returns CDR1 SGHRS and CDR2 YFSETQ. V lost 0 bases and J 7 bases, leaving 16 bases between the germline ends. The CDR3 is made up of 15 amino acids.

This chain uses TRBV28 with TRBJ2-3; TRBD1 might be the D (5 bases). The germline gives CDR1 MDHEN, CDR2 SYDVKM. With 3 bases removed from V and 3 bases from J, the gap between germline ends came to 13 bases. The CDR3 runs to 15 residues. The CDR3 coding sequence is TGTGCCAGCAGTTTTGCAGGGATGAGAACAGATACGCAGTATTTT. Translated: CASSFAGMRTDTQYF.

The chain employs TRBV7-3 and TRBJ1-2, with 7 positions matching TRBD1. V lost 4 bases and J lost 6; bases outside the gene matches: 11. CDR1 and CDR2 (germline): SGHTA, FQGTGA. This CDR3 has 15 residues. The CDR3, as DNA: TGTGCCAGCAGCTCCCTGGGGGCCCAGGGGGATGGCTACACCTTC. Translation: CASSSLGAQGDGYTF.

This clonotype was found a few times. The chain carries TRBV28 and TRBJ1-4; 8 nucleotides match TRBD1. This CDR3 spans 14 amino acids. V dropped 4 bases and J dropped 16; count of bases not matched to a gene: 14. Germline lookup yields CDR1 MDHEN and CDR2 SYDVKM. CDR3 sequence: CASSSRAGGAEPFF. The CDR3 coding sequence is TGTGCCAGCAGTTCGAGGGCAGGGGGCGCGGAACCGTTTTTT.

CDR3 coding DNA: TGTGCCAGCCTGAGGTCGTGGGGTAACTATGGCTACACCTTC. Protein: CASLRSWGNYGYTF. The chain uses TRBV12-3 or TRBV12-4 and TRBJ1-2; D is undetermined. V dropped 8 bases and J dropped 1 base, with 14 bases sitting between them. The CDR3 has 14 amino acids.

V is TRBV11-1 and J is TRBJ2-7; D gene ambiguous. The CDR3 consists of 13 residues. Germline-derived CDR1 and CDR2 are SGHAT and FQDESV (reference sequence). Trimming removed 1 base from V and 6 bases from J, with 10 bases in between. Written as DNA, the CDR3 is TGTGCCAGCAGCTTAGACGCAGGACGCGAGCAGTACTTC. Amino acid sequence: CASSLDAGREQYF.

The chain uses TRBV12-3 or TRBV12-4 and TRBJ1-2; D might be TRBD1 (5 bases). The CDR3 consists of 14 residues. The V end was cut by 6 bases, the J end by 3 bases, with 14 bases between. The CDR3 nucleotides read TGTGCCAGCAGGGCCACGGGGCGCGACTATGGCTACACCTTC. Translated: CASRATGRDYGYTF.

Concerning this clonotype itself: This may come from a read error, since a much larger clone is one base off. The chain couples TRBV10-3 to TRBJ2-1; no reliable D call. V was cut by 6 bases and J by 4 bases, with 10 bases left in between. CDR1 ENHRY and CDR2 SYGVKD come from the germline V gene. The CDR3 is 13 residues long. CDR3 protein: CAIRESTYNEQFF. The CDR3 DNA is TGTGCCATCAGGGAAAGCACGTACAATGAGCAGTTCTTC.

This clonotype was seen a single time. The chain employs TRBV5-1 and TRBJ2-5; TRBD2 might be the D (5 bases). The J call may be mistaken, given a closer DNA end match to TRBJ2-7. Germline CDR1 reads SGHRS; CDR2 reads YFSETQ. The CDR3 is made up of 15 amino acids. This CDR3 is CASSLAERTGYEQYF. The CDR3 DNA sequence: TGCGCCAGCAGCTTGGCGGAAAGGACGGGGTACGAGCAGTACTTC.

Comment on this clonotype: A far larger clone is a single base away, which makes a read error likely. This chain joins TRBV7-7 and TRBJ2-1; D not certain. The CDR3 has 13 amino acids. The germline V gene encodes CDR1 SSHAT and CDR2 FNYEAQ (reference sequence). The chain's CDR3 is CTSSLSGYNEQFF. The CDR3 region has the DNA TGTACCAGCAGCTTATCCGGATACAATGAGCAGTTCTTC. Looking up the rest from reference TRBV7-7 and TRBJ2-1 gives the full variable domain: GAGVSQSPRYKVTKRGQDVTLRCDPISSHATLYWYQQALGQGPEFLTYFNYEAQPDKSGLPSDRFSAERPEGSISTLTIQRTEQRDSAMYRCTSSLSGYNEQFFGPGTRLTVL.

The CDR3 here is CASSNPWETQYF. In DNA form, the CDR3 reads TGTGCCAGCAGCAACCCATGGGAGACCCAGTACTTC. V and J are TRBV2 and TRBJ2-5; D gene unclear. The CDR3 runs to 12 residues. V lost 6 bases to trimming and J lost 5 bases, with 10 bases between them. Germline CDR1 reads SNHLY; CDR2 reads FYNNEI.

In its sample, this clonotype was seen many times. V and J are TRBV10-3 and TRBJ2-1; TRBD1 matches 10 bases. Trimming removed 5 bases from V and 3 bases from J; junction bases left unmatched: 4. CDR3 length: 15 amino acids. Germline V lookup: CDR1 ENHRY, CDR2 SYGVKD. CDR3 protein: CAISSGQGDYNEQFF. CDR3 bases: TGTGCCATCAGTTCAGGACAGGGGGACTACAATGAGCAGTTCTTC.

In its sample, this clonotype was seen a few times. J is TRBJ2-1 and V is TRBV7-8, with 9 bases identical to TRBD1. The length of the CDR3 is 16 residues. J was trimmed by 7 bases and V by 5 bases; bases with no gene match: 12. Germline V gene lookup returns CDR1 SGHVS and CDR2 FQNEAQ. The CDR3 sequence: CASSQGLGQGLNEQFF. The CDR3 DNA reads TGTGCCAGCAGCCAAGGTCTGGGACAGGGTCTGAATGAGCAGTTCTTC.

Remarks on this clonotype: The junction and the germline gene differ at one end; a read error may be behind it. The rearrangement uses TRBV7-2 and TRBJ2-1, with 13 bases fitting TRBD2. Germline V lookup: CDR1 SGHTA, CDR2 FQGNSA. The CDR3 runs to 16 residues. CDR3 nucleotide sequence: TGTGTCAGCAGCTTGAGACTAGCGGGGGGCCCCCATGAGCAGTTCTTC. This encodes CVSSLRLAGGPHEQFF. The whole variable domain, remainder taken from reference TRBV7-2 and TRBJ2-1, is GAGVSQSPSNKVTEKGKDVELRCDPISGHTALYWYRQSLGQGLEFLIYFQGNSAPDKSGLPSDRFSAERTGGSVSTLTIQRTQQEDSAVYLCVSSLRLAGGPHEQFFGPGTRLTVL.

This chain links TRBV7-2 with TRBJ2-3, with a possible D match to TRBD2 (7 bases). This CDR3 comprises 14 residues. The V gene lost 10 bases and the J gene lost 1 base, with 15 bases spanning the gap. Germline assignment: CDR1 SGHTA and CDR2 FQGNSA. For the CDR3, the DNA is TGTGCCACCCGGGGGGCGGGGGGCACAGATACGCAGTATTTT. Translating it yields CATRGAGGTDTQYF.

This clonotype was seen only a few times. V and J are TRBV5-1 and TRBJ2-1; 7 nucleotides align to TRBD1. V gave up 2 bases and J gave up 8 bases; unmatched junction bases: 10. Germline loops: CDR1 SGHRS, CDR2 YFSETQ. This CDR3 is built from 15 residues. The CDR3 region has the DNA TGCGCCAGCAGCTTCCGACAGGGATCAATGGATGAGCAGTTCTTC. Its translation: CASSFRQGSMDEQFF. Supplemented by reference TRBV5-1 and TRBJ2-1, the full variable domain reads KAGVTQTPRYLIKTRGQQVTLSCSPISGHRSVSWYQQTPGQGLQFLFEYFSETQRNKGNFPGRFSGRQFSNSRSEMNVSTLELGDSALYLCASSFRQGSMDEQFFGPGTRLTVL.

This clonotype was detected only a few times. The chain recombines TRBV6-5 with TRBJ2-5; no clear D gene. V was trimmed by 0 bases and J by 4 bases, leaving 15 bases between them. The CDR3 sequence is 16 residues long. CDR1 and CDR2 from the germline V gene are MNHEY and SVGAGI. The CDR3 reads CASSYSRASFGETQYF. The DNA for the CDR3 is TGTGCCAGCAGTTACTCCCGGGCCTCCTTTGGAGAGACCCAGTACTTC.